This TCR beta chain is drawn from a study of T cell repertoires in cytomegalovirus infection. The wider study: The authors used CMV epitopes that were HLA-C-restricted (recently identified) and HLA-B-restricted (well studied). Public TCR beta signatures were indicative of both CMV infection and a matching HLA type. General study findings and limits: Ex vivo, HLA-C-restricted CMV-specific TCR beta clonotypes prevailed over the rest of the response.

Trimming stripped 4 bases from V and 0 bases from J, with 14 bases between. This CDR3 is 16 amino acids long. CDR1 SGDLS and CDR2 YYNGEE come from the germline V gene. MiXCR, run by TCRdb on the reads, gives a single entry per CDR3 protein. The sample lists around 200,000 distinct CDR3 sequences; approximately 40% were seen once. Note on this clonotype: Antigen: not known.

The specimen was CD8+ T cells from cultured PBMCs, collected from culture after CMV antigen stimulation. The TCR originated in a human donor in good health (CMV status not recorded). Some clones in this sample may be carry-over from other donors' samples. V and J are TRBV9 and TRBJ2-1, with D perhaps being TRBD1 or TRBD2 (5 bases each). The CDR3 region is CASSLRGVGSYNEQFF. The DNA for the CDR3 is TGTGCCAGCAGCCTCAGAGGGGTCGGCTCCTACAATGAGCAGTTCTTC.